This record concerns one T cell receptor beta chain sequence. This clonotype was detected ten times or more. This clone's antigen is unknown. Base qualities are not recorded, but no much larger clone differs from it by a single base. Receptor amplification or capture employed PCR. The sample was run on an Illumina HiSeq 2500. The public reads were run again by TCRdb, first through fastp at Q25 and then through MiXCR, and only productive beta chains were kept. Rows are unified per CDR3 protein, each entry keeping the most common DNA and genes. Counted in this sample were more than 4,500 distinct CDR3 sequences; approximately 15% of them appeared once. The biggest ten clones account for 11% of the sample. This record comes from a study of CXCR3 chemokines and chemotherapy response in bladder cancer (dated by TCRdb to between 2021 and 2024). About the full investigation: The study examined whether intratumoral CXCR3 chemokine system activity predicted chemotherapy response in human bladder cancer.

The germline V gene (reference sequence) yields DFQATT for CDR1 and SNEGSKA for CDR2. V is shortened by 4 bases, J by 0 bases, and the region joining them spans 10 bases. Spanning cysteine to phenylalanine, the CDR3 consists of 13 amino acids. The retained sequence is limited to the CDR3, 39 bases, with the frame set at the first base. The sequence is built from TRBV20-1 and TRBJ2-7; the D gene is perhaps TRBD1 or TRBD2, each of them matching over 5 bases. The source of this sequence is a human donor with bladder cancer that responded to neoadjuvant chemotherapy. This material was acquired from a patient whose treatment included neoadjuvant chemotherapy. CDR3 loop: CSAIPGRSYEQYF. The sequenced DNA is TGCAGTGCTATTCCGGGACGCTCCTACGAGCAGTACTTC.